This TCR beta chain was sequenced for a study of blood T cell repertoires in COVID-19 (dated by TCRdb to about 2020). About the full investigation: Samples covering the acute and convalescent phases of COVID-19 were provided by collaborators in the United States, Italy and Spain. The prospective study material was composed of cDNA or gDNA derived from T cells, B-cell-depleted T cells, or PBMCs. Subjects who had been exposed to COVID-19, were actively infected with it, or had recovered from it provided the deeply sampled blood TCRbeta repertoires that made up the dataset. The repertoires were made available in a free public database intended to serve as a resource for research on the immune response to SARS-CoV-2. Samples came from the ongoing ImmuneRACE study (first 160 participants) plus 1,254 subjects from 6 global collaborators. A de-identified subject ID, COVID-19 status, age in years and sex were almost always included in the sample metadata. Where available, HLA class I and class II types were taken from metadata supplied by the sample provider and were not determined by assay-based typing. The study at large found these results: How much clinical and demographic metadata was included differed by source and by participant, and the metadata was provided uncurated.

A word on this clone: It has no known antigen specificity. No base qualities exist here, and no much larger clone lies one base off it.

Trimming removed 1 base from V and 4 bases from J, leaving 9 bases between the germline ends. CDR1 and CDR2 (SGHTA, FQGTGA) derive from the germline V gene. Spanning cysteine to phenylalanine, the CDR3 consists of 14 amino acids. Only CDR3 DNA is held: 42 bases, read in frame from base 1. The collaborating institutions used their own protocols to collect whole blood in K2EDTA tubes. For TCRbeta analysis, collaborator samples were shipped as frozen whole blood, as isolated PBMCs, or as DNA extracted from either sample type. TCRbeta CDR3 regions were amplified from genomic DNA by means of the immunoSEQ Assay, a bias-controlled multiplex PCR. In the authors' own workflow: The number of nucleated cells in each sample was estimated from the amplification of reference gene primers within the assay. To quantify the absolute abundance of each unique TCRbeta CDR3 rearrangement, sequence reads were collapsed and filtered. For each sample, productive Simpson clonality was calculated as the square root of Simpson's diversity index across productive rearrangements. As stored in TCRdb, this immuneACCESS dataset retains in-frame rearrangements with V and J assigned. A fraction of the clones does not appear; measured against another copy, unresolved V genes explain less than half of the discrepancy, and the remainder lacks a known reason. V, J and clone size are those of that table, while D and trimming were read from the DNA. This sample comprises more than 9,500 clones, about 88% of them detected only once. The top ten clones comprise about an eighth of the sample.

What was sequenced was peripheral blood. The receptor comes from a man between 70 and 80 years old with active COVID-19. The V and J genes are TRBV7-3 and TRBJ2-3, with the D gene too uncertain to name. For the CDR3, the sequence is CASSLNSPADTQYF. The nucleotides are TGTGCCAGCAGCTTAAACAGCCCCGCAGATACGCAGTATTTT.